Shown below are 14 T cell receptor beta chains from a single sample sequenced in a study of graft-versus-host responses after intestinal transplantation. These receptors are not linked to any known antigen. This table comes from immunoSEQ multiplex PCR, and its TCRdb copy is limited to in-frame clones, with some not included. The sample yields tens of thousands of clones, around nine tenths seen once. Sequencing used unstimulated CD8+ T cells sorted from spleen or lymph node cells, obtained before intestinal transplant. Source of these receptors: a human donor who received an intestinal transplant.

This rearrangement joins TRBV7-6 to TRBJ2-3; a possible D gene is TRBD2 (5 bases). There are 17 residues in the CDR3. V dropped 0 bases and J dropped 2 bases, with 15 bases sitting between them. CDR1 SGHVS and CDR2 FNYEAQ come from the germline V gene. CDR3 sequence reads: CASSLAPAGGVTDTQYF. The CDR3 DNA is TGTGCCAGCAGCTTAGCGCCGGCAGGAGGAGTCACAGATACGCAGTATTTT.

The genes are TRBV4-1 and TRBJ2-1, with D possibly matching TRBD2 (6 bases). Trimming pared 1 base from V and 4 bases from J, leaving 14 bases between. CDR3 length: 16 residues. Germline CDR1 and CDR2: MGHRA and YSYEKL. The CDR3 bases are TGCGCCAGCAGCCAAGGCCGGACGGAGGGGTACAATGAGCAGTTCTTC. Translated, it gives CASSQGRTEGYNEQFF.

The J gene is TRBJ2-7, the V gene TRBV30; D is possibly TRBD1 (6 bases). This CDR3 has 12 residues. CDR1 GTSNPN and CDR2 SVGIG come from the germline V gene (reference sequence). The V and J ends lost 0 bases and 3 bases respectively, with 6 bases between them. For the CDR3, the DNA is TGTGCCTGGAGTGTGGACAGCTACGAGCAGTACTTC. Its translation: CAWSVDSYEQYF.

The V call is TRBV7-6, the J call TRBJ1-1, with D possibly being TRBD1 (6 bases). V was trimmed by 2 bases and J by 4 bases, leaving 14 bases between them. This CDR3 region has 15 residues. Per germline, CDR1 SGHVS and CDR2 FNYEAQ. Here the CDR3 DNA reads TGTGCCAGCAGCTTAAACGCCAGGGGTGGCACTGAAGCTTTCTTT. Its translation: CASSLNARGGTEAFF.

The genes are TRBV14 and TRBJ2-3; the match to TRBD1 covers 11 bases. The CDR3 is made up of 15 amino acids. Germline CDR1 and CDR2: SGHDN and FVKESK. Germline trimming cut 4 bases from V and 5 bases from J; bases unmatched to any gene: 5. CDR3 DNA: TGTGCCAGCAGCCGCCGGGACAGGGGGATAGATACGCAGTATTTT. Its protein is CASSRRDRGIDTQYF.

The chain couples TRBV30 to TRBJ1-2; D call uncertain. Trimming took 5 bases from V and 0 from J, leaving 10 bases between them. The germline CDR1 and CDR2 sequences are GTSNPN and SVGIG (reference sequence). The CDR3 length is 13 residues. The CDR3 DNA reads TGTGCCTGGGAGCCCGATTCTAACTATGGCTACACCTTC. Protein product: CAWEPDSNYGYTF. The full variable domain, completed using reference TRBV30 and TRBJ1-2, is SQTIHQWPATLVQPVGSPLSLECTVEGTSNPNLYWYRQAAGRGLQLLFYSVGIGQISSEVPQNLSASRPQDRQFILSSKKLLLSDSGFYLCAWEPDSNYGYTFGSGTRLTVV.

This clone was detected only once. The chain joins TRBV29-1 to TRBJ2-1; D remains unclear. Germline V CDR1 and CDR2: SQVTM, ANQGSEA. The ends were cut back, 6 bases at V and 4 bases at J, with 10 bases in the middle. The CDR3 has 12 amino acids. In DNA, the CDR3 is TGCAGCGTCCGCACCAGTTACAATGAGCAGTTCTTC. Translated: CSVRTSYNEQFF.

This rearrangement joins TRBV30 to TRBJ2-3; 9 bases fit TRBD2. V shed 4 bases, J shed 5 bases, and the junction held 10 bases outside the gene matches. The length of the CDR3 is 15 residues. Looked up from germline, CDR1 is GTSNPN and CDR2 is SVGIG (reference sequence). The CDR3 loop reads CAWNEGAGGGDTQYF. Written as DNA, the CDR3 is TGTGCCTGGAACGAAGGAGCGGGGGGAGGAGATACGCAGTATTTT.

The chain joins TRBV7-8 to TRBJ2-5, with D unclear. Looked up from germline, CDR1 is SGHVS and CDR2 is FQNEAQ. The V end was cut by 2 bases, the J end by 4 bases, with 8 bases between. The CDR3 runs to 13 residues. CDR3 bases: TGTGCCAGCAGCTTAAGTGTCAGAGAGACCCAGTACTTC. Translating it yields CASSLSVRETQYF.

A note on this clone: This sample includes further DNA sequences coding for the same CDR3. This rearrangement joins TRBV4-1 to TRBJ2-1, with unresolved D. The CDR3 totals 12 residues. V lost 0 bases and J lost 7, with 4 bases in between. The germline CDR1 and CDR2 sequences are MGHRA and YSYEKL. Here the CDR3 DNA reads TGCGCCAGCAGCCAAGACGGGAATGAGCAGTTCTTC. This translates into CASSQDGNEQFF.

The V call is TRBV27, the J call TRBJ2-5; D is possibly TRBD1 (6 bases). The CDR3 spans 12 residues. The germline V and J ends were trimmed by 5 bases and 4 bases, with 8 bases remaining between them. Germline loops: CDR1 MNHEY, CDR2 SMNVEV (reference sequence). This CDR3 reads CASSIQGETQYF. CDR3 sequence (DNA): TGTGCCAGCAGTATACAGGGAGAGACCCAGTACTTC.

CDR3: CASSLAGSGTGRGTEAFF. In nucleotides, the CDR3 is TGTGCCAGCAGCTTAGCGGGTAGTGGGACAGGGAGAGGCACTGAAGCTTTCTTT. The chain is built from TRBV7-8 and TRBJ1-1, with 9 positions matching TRBD1. V lost 0 bases, J lost 4 bases, and 12 bases stayed unmatched. The CDR3 spans 18 residues. CDR1 and CDR2 (germline): SGHVS, FQNEAQ. Supplemented by reference TRBV7-8 and TRBJ1-1, the full variable domain reads GAGVSQSPRYKVAKRGQDVALRCDPISGHVSLFWYQQALGQGPEFLTYFQNEAQLDKSGLPSDRFFAERPEGSVSTLKIQRTQQEDSAVYLCASSLAGSGTGRGTEAFFGQGTRLTVV.

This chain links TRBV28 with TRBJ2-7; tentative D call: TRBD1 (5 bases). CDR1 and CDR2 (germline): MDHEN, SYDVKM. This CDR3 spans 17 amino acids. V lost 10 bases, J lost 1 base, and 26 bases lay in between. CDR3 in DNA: TGTGCCACCCAATTGGTCCCGGTAGGGGCAGTGTCCTACGAGCAGTACTTC. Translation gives CATQLVPVGAVSYEQYF.

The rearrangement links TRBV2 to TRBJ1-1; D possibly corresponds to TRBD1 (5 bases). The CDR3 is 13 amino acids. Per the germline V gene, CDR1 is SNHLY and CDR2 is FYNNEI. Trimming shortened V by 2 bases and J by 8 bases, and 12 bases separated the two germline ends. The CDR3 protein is CASSERGGGEAFF. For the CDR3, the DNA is TGTGCCAGCAGTGAACGTGGGGGAGGGGAAGCTTTCTTT.